This T cell receptor (beta chain) was identified during a study of OX40 agonist ivuxolimab in advanced cancers. Context from the whole study: Ivuxolimab, which targeted the costimulatory receptor OX40 (CD134), was an agonistic, fully human IgG2 monoclonal antibody. Intravenous ivuxolimab was administered to patients every 2 weeks at six dose levels: 0.01, 0.1, 0.3, 1.5, 3 and 10 mg/kg. Of the approximately 54 patients in dose escalation, 19 had hepatocellular carcinoma, approximately 15 had melanoma, 9 had renal cell carcinoma and 9 had head and neck cancer. In the dose-escalation cohort, nearly 85% of patients were male, and the mean age was around 60 years with a range of roughly 23 to 90. Prior anti-PD-1, anti-PD-L1 or anti-CTLA-4 therapy was permitted, and checkpoint inhibitors had been received by under 50% of dose-escalation patients. Three dose-escalation patients achieved partial responses, one with hepatocellular carcinoma and two with cutaneous melanoma. Peripheral TCRbeta sequencing aimed to test whether ivuxolimab altered TCR sequence diversity and caused clonal T-cell expansion. The paper describes the monotherapy dose-escalation part (N of about 57 patients) of the phase I trial of ivuxolimab.

Genomic DNA was isolated from the sorted cells so that the TCRbeta CDR3 region could be sequenced. The immunoSEQ Assay was used for sequencing of TCRbeta CDR3 regions. The immuneACCESS repertoire file appears here via TCRdb, limited to in-frame rearrangements. These files lack a portion of the clones; in checked studies, under half of the deficit traces to unresolved V genes, and the cause of the others is not known. Present in this sample are under 70,000 clones, approximately 86% of which were seen just once. The ten most abundant clones make up approximately 11% of the sample. Reading the germline V gene gives CDR1 SGDLS and CDR2 YYNGEE. The CDR3 starts with the cysteine, ends with the phenylalanine, and has 14 residues. Just CDR3 DNA is preserved here, 42 bases in frame from base 1. Between the V and J ends, shortened by 0 bases and 5 bases respectively, the junction contains 11 bases. The trial excluded patients who had a history of autoimmune disease or were on systemic immunosuppression. In every dose cohort, peripheral blood was drawn for TCR sequencing at baseline, cycle 4 day 1, and cycle 7 day 1. The samples were taken from a phase I, first-in-human, multicenter, open-label dose-escalation trial of ivuxolimab. Adults with locally advanced or metastatic head and neck squamous cell, hepatocellular, melanoma or renal cell carcinoma were enrolled in the trial. CD4+ and CD8+ T cells were sorted separately from peripheral blood before TCR sequencing.

Results and caveats for the whole study, not just this receptor: After ivuxolimab, CD8+ T cells had more expanded clones than CD4+ T cells on average. Low levels of normalized T-cell clonal expansion were also seen in some patients who did not respond. At doses of 0.1 to 3.0 mg/kg, clonal expansion of both CD4+ and CD8+ blood T cells was observed from baseline to week 6. Partial responders in the 0.1-3.0 mg/kg groups had among the lowest normalized peripheral clonal expansion, especially among CD8+ T cells. Which antigens the clonally expanded peripheral T cells were specific for was not determined.

This clone has only a few counts. The antigen it recognizes is unknown. Base qualities are not provided; no much larger clone lies one nucleotide away. This receptor was obtained from an adult with an advanced solid tumor such as melanoma, head and neck, liver or kidney cancer. The sequence links TRBV9 to TRBJ1-1; a confident D gene designation cannot be given. The specimen comprised CD4+ or CD8+ T cells sorted from blood, sampled in a trial of the OX40 agonist ivuxolimab. DNA sequence: TGTGCCAGCAGCGTAGGAGGAGGGAGGACTGAAGCTTTCTTT. Translation gives CASSVGGGRTEAFF.